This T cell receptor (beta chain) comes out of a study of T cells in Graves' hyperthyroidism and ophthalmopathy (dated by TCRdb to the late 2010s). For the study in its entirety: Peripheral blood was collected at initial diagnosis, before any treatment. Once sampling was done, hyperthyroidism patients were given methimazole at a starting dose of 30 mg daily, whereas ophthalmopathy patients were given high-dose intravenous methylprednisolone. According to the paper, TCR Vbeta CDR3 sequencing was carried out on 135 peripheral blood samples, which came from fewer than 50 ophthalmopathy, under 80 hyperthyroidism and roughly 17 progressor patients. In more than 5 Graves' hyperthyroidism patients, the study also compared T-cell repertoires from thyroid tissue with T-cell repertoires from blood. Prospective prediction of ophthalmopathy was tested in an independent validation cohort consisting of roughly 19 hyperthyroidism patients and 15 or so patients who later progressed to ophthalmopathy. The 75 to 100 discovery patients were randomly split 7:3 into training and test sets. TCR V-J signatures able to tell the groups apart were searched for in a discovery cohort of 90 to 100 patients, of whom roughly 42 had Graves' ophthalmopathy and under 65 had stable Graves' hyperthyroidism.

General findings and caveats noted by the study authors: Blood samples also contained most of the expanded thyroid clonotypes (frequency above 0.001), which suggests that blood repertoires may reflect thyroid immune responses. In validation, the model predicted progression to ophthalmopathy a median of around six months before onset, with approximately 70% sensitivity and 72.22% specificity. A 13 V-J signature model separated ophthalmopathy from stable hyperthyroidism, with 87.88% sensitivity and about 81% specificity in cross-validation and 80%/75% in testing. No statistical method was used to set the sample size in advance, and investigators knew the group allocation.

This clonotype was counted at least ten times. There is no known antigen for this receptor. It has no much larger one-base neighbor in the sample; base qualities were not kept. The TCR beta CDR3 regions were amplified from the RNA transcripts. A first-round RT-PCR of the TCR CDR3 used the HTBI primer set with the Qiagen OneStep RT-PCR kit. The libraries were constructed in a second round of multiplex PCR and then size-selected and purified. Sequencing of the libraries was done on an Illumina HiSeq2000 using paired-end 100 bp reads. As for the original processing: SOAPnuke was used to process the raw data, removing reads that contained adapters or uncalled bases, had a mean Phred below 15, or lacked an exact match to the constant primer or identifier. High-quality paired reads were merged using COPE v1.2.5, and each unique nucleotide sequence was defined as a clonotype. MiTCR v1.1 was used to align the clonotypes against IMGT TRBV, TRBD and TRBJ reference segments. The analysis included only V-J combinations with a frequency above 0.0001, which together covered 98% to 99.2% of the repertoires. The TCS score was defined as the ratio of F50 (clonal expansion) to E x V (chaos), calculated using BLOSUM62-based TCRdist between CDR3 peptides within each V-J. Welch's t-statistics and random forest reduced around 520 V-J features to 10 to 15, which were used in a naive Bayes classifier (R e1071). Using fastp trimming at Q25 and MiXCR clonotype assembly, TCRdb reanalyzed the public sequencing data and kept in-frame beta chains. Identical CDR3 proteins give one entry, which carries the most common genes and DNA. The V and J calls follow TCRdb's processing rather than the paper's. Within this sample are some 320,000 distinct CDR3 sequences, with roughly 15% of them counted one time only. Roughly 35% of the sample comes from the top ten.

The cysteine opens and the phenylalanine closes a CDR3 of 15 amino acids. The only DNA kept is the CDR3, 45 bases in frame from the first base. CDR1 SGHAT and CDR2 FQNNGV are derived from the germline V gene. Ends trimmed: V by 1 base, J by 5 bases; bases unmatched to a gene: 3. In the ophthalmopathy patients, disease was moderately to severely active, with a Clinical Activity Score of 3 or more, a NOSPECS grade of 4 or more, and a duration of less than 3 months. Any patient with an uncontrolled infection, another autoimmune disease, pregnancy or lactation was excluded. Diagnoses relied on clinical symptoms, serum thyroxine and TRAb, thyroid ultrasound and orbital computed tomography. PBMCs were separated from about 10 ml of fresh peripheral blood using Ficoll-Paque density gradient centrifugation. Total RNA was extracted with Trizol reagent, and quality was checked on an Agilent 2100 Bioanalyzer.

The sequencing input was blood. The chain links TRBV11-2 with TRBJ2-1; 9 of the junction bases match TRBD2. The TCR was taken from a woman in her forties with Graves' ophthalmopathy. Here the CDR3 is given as CASSLALAGNNEQFF. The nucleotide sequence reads TGTGCCAGCAGCTTAGCTCTAGCGGGGAACAATGAGCAGTTCTTC.